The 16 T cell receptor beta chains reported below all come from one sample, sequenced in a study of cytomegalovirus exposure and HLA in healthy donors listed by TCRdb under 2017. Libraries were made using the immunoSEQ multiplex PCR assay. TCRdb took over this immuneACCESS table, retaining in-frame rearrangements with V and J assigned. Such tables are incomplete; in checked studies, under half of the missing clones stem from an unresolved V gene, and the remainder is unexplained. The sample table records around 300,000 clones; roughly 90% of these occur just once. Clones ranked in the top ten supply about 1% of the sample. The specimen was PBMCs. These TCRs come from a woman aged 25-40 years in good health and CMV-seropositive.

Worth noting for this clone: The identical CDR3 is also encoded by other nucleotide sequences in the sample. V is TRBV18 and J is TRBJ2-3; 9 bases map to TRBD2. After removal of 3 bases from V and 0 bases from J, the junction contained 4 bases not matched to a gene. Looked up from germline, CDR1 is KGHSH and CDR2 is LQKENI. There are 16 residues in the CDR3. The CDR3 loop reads CASSPQAGGSTDTQYF. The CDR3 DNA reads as TGTGCCAGCTCACCCCAAGCGGGGGGAAGCACAGATACGCAGTATTTT.

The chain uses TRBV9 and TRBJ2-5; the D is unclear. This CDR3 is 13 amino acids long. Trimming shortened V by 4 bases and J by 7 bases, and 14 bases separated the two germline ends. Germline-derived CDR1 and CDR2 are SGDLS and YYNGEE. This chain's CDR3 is CASSPEFVGTQYF. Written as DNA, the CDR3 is TGTGCCAGCAGCCCCGAGTTTGTGGGGACCCAGTACTTC.

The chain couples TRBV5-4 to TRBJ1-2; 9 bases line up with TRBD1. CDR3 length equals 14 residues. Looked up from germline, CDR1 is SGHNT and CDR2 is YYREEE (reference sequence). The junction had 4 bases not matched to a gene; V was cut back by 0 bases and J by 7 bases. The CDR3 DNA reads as TGTGCCAGCAGCTTGGAGGACAGGGGCTTTGGCTACACCTTC. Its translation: CASSLEDRGFGYTF.

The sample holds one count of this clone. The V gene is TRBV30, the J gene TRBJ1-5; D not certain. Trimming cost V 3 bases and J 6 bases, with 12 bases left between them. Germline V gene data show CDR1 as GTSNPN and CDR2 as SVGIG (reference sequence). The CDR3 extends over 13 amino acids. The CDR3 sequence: CAWRGNDRQPQHF. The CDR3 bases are TGTGCCTGGAGAGGGAACGATCGTCAGCCCCAGCATTTT.

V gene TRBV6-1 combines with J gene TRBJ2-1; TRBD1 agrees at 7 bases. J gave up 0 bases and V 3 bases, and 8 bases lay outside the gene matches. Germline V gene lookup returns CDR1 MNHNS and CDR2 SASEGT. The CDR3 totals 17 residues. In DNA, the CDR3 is TGTGCCAGCAGTGACCTGCAGGGGGTTTCCTCCTACAATGAGCAGTTCTTC. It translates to CASSDLQGVSSYNEQFF.

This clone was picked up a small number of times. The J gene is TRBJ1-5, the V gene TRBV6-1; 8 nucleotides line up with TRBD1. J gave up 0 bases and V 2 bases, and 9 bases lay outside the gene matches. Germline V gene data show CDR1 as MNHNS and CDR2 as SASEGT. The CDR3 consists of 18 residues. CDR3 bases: TGTGCCAGCAGTGAACGGGGGGACAGGATCTATAGCAATCAGCCCCAGCATTTT. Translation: CASSERGDRIYSNQPQHF.

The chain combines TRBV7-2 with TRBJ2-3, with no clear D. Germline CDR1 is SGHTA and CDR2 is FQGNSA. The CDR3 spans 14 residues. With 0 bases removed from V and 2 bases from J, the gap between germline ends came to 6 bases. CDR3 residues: CASSLAGPTDTQYF. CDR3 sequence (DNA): TGTGCCAGCAGCTTAGCTGGCCCCACAGATACGCAGTATTTT.

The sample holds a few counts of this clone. The CDR3 sequence: CASSLGDGGNQPQHF. The CDR3, as DNA: TGTGCCAGCAGCTTGGGGGACGGAGGAAATCAGCCCCAGCATTTT. The chain joins TRBV5-8 to TRBJ1-5; a weak D match, TRBD1 (5 bases). CDR1 and CDR2 from the germline V gene are SGHTS and YDEGEE. The CDR3 length is 15 residues. V lost 0 bases, J lost 4 bases, and 11 bases lay in between.

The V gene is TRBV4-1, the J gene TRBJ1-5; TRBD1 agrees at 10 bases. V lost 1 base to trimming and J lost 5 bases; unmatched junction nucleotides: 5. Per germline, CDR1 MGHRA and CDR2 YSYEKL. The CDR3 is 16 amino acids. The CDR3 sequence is CASSQGVGQGDQPQHF. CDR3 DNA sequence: TGCGCCAGCAGCCAAGGAGTCGGACAGGGGGATCAGCCCCAGCATTTT.

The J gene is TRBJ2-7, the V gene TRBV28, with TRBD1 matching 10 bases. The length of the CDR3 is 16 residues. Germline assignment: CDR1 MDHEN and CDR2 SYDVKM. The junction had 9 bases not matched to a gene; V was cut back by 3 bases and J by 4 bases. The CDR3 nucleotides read TGTGCCAGCAGTTTTGGCCCGGGACAGGGGCTGTACGAGCAGTACTTC. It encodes CASSFGPGQGLYEQYF.

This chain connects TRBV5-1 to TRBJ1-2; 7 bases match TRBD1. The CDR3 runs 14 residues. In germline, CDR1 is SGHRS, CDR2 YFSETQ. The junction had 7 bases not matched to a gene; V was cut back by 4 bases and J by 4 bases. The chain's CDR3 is CASSLGQILYGYTF. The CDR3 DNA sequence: TGCGCCAGCAGCCTGGGACAGATACTCTATGGCTACACCTTC.

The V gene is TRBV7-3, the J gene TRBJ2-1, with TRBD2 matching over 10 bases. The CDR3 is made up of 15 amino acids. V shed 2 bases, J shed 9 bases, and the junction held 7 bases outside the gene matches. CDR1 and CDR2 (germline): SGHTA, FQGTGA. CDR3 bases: TGTGCCAGCAGCTTAGAGCGGGGGGGAAATATTGAGCAGTTCTTC. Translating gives CASSLERGGNIEQFF.

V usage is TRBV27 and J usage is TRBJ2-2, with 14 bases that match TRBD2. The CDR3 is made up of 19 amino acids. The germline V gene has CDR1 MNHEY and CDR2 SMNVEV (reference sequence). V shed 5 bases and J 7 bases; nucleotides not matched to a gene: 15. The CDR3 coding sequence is TGTGCCAGCAGTATAGCTACCGGACTAGCGGGGGGTCTGAGCGGGGAGCTGTTTTTT. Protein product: CASSIATGLAGGLSGELFF.

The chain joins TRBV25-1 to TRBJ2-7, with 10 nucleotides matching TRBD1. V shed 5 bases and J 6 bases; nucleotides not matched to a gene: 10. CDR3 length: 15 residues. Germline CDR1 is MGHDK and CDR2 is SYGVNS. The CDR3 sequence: CASSYTGTGVGEQYF. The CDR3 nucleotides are TGTGCCAGCAGTTACACCGGGACAGGGGTTGGCGAGCAGTACTTC.

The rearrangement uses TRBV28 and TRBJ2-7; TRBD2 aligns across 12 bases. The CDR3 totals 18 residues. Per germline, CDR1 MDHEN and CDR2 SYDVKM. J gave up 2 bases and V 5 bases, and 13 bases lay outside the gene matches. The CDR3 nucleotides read TGTGCCAGCAGTCCAAACGCGGGACTAGCGGGCAACCCCTACGAGCAGTACTTC. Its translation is CASSPNAGLAGNPYEQYF.

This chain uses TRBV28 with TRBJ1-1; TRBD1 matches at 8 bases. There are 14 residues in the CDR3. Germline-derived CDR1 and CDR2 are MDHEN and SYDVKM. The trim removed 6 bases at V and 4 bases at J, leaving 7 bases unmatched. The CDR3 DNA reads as TGTGCCAGCAGCCTTCGGACAGGGTCCACTGAAGCTTTCTTT. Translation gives CASSLRTGSTEAFF.